This TCR beta chain was sequenced in a study of blood T cells in healthy people across ages. General study results and limits: Naive and antigen-experienced cells were not separated, limiting conclusive comparison. As naive T cell percentage varied, TCR beta diversity correlated strongly with it.

Roughly 9.2 milliliters of peripheral blood were drawn from each donor into EDTA-treated tubes. Germline CDR1 is SGHTA and CDR2 is FQGNSA. Trimming cost V 2 bases and J 10 bases, with 6 bases left between them. The CDR3 has 11 amino acids. The second PCR ran 7 to 11 cycles with a sample-barcoded 5' primer and J-beta primers. TCRdb reanalysed the 5' RACE reads using MiXCR and keeps one entry per CDR3 protein. This table holds around 870,000 distinct CDR3 sequences, 25% to 35% found once. Comments on this clonotype: Its target is unknown.

This clonotype was obtained from a woman aged 80 or older in good health. The material sequenced was blood. V gene TRBV7-2 combines with J gene TRBJ2-1, with D unresolved. The CDR3 loop reads CASSLLHEQFF. The DNA for the CDR3 is TGTGCCAGCAGCTTATTACACGAGCAGTTCTTC.